Shown below are 8 T cell receptor beta chains from a single sample sequenced in a study of T cell repertoires in cytomegalovirus infection. The antigens for these receptors are not known. TCRdb ran MiXCR on the reads and lists one entry per CDR3 protein. The top ten clones hold around 48% of a sample with about 570,000 distinct CDR3 sequences, 40% of them seen once. Sample: cultured PBMCs, taken from culture after CMV antigen stimulation. The source is a human donor in good health (CMV status not recorded). Some clones in this sample may be carry-over from other donors' samples.

This clonotype occurred a few times. V usage is TRBV7-8 and J usage is TRBJ1-6; possibly TRBD1 for D (5 bases). Deletions cut 1 base from V and 5 bases from J, with 18 bases between. The germline gives CDR1 SGHVS, CDR2 FQNEAQ. The CDR3 runs to 18 residues. The CDR3 DNA reads as TGTGCCAGCAGCTTAGGCCGTGGGACTGCCAGACATAATTCACCCCTCCACTTT. This sequence encodes CASSLGRGTARHNSPLHF.

This sequence joins TRBV7-2 and TRBJ1-2; D remains unclear. The CDR3 runs 14 residues. The V gene lost 4 bases and the J gene lost 4 bases, with 13 bases spanning the gap. In germline, CDR1 is SGHTA, CDR2 FQGNSA. The CDR3 protein is CASSSRSEGYGYTF. Written as DNA, the CDR3 is TGTGCCAGCAGCTCCCGATCTGAGGGCTATGGCTACACCTTC. Full variable domain (remainder filled in from reference TRBV7-2 and TRBJ1-2): GAGVSQSPSNKVTEKGKDVELRCDPISGHTALYWYRQSLGQGLEFLIYFQGNSAPDKSGLPSDRFSAERTGGSVSTLTIQRTQQEDSAVYLCASSSRSEGYGYTFGSGTRLTVV.

This clonotype has ten or more counts. This sequence joins TRBV7-2 and TRBJ2-1, with D tentatively TRBD2 (6 bases). This CDR3 is built from 15 residues. The V and J ends lost 4 bases and 0 bases respectively, with 10 bases between them. The germline CDR1 and CDR2 sequences are SGHTA and FQGNSA. The CDR3 DNA reads as TGTGCCAGCAGCTGGGCCGGGGGCTCCTACAATGAGCAGTTCTTC. Its protein is CASSWAGGSYNEQFF.

This clonotype came up a few times. J is TRBJ1-1 and V is TRBV7-9; 7 bases agree with TRBD1. V lost 3 bases and J lost 5; bases outside the gene matches: 6. Per germline, CDR1 SEHNR and CDR2 FQNEAQ (reference sequence). CDR3 length: 14 residues. The CDR3 here is CASSFQGGATEAFF. The CDR3 nucleotides read TGTGCCAGCAGCTTTCAGGGGGGGGCTACTGAAGCTTTCTTT.

J is TRBJ2-5 and V is TRBV19; tentatively, D is TRBD1 (6 bases). CDR1 and CDR2 (germline): LNHDA, SQIVND (reference sequence). This CDR3 spans 14 amino acids. Trimming shortened V by 4 bases and J by 5 bases, and 14 bases separated the two germline ends. CDR3: CASSTNRVGETQYF. The CDR3 nucleotides are TGTGCCAGTAGTACCAACAGGGTAGGGGAGACCCAGTACTTC.

The V call is TRBV6-6, the J call TRBJ1-2; D possibly corresponds to TRBD1 (6 bases). CDR3 length equals 12 residues. Between the trimmed V and J ends, which lost 7 bases and 7 bases, there was a span of 13 bases. Germline-derived CDR1 and CDR2 are MNHNY and SVGAGI (reference sequence). This CDR3 reads CASTQGSSGYTF. Written as DNA, the CDR3 is TGTGCCAGCACGCAGGGGTCGAGTGGCTACACCTTC.

This chain uses TRBV7-9 with TRBJ2-1; D remains ambiguous. The CDR3 contains 14 residues. The V end lost 1 base, the J end lost 6 bases, and 10 bases lay between the germline ends. Germline CDR1 and CDR2: SEHNR and FQNEAQ (reference sequence). CDR3 residues: CASSLGVSGNEQFF. CDR3 nucleotides: TGTGCCAGCAGCTTAGGCGTATCCGGCAATGAGCAGTTCTTC. Based on the CDR3 plus reference TRBV7-9 and TRBJ2-1, the full variable domain is DTGVSQNPRHKITKRGQNVTFRCDPISEHNRLYWYRQTLGQGPEFLTYFQNEAQLEKSRLLSDRFSAERPKGSFSTLEIQRTEQGDSAMYLCASSLGVSGNEQFFGPGTRLTVL.

This clonotype has more than one count but fewer than ten. The V call is TRBV7-2, the J call TRBJ2-1; D unresolved. In germline, CDR1 is SGHTA, CDR2 FQGNSA. V lost 0 bases to trimming and J lost 8 bases, with 11 bases between them. The CDR3 covers 14 residues. In DNA, the CDR3 is TGTGCCAGCAGCTTAGCTAGAGGTTTACATGAGCAGTTCTTC. Amino acids: CASSLARGLHEQFF.